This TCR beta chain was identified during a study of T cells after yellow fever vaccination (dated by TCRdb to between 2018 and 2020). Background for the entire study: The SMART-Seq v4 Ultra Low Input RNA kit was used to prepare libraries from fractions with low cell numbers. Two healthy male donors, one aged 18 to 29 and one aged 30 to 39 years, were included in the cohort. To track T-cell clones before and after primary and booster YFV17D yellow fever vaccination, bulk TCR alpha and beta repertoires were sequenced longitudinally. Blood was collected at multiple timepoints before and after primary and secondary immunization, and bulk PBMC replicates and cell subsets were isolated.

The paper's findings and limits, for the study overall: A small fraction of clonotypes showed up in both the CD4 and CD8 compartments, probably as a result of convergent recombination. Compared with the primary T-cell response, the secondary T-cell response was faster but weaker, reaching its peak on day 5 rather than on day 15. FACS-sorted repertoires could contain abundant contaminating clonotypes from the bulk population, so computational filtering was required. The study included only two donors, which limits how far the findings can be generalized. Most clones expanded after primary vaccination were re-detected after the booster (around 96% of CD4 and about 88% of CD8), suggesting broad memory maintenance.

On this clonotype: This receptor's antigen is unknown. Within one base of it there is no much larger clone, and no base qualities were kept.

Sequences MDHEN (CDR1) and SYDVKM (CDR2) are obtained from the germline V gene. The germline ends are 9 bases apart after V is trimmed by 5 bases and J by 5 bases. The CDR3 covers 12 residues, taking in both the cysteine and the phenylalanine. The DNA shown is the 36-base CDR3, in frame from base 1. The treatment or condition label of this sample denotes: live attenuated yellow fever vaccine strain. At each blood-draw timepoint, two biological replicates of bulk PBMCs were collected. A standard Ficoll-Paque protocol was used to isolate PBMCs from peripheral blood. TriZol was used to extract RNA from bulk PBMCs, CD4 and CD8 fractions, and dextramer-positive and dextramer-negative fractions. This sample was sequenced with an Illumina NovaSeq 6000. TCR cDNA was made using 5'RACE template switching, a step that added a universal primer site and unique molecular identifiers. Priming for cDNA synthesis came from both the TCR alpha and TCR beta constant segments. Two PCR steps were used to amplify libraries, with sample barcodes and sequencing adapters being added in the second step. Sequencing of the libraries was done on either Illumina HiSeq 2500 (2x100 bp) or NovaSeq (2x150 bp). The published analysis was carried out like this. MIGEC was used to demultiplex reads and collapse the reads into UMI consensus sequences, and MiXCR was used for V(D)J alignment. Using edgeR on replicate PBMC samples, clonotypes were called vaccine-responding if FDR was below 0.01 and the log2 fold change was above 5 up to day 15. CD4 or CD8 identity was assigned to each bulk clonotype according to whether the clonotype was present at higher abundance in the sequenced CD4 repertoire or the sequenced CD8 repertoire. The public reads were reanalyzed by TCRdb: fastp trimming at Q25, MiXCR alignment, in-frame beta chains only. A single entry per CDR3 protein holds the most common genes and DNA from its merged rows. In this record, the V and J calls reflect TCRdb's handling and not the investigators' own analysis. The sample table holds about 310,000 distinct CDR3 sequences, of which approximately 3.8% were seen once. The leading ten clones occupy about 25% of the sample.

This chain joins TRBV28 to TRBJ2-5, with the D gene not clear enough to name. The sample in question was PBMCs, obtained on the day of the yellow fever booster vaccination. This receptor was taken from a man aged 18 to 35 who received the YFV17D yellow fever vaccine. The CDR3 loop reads CASSRRKETQYF. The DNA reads TGTGCCAGCAGTCGGCGGAAGGAGACCCAGTACTTC.